This entry describes one T cell receptor (beta chain). No antigen is known for it. This sample was included in a study of T cells after yellow fever vaccination. Production of TCR cDNA was by 5'RACE template switching, which also added a universal primer site and UMIs. TCRdb ran MiXCR on the 5' RACE reads and lists one entry per CDR3 protein. The repertoire holds around 330,000 distinct CDR3 sequences, with roughly 4% as singletons. CDR1 and CDR2 (germline): KGHSH, LQKENI. This CDR3 region has 14 residues. The study, taken as a whole, reports: Weaker overall was a secondary response that nonetheless peaked faster, on day 5 versus 15. Clonotype sharing between CD4 and CD8 compartments was small.

The origin of this receptor is a man between 18 and 29 years old who received the YFV17D yellow fever vaccine. The chain has TRBV18 and TRBJ2-7, with 10 bases lining up with TRBD1. The sequenced sample was PBMCs, obtained on the day of the yellow fever booster vaccination. The CDR3 DNA reads as TGTGCCAGCTCACCACCTGAATGGGGACAGGGGCTGTGGGTC. This sequence encodes CASSPPEWGQGLWV.